These T cell receptor beta chains were read from a single sample in a study of cytotoxic CD8 clonotypes in ibrutinib-treated CLL. The table came from immunoSEQ multiplex PCR; TCRdb's copy has only in-frame clones and leaves some out. The sample consists of about 97,000 clones, roughly 80% of them appearing once. Specimen: PBMCs, collected after 12 months of ibrutinib treatment. The receptor set was obtained from a human donor with chronic lymphocytic leukemia. Both conserved end residues are part of each CDR3. D genes are given only for firm matches. Rows give clone size only sometimes, using once, few, many, or a class for an expanded clone.

d_call,v_call,clone_size,j_call,cdr3_nt,cdr3_aa
NA,TRBV7-3,once,TRBJ2-2,TGTGCCAGCAGCTTTACGGGGGCCGGAACCGGGGAGCTGTTTTTT,CASSFTGAGTGELFF
NA,TRBV7-2,NA,TRBJ1-5,TGTGCCAGCAGCTTCGCCCTGAATCAGCCCCAGCATTTT,CASSFALNQPQHF
NA,TRBV6-1,NA,TRBJ1-1,TGTGCCAGCTCACCGGGGCTGGAGAACACTGAAGCTTTCTTT,CASSPGLENTEAFF
NA,TRBV10-3,NA,TRBJ2-4,TGTGCCATCAGTGAGAAGACAGGTTCTCTAGCCAAAAACATTCAGTACTTC,CAISEKTGSLAKNIQYF
NA,TRBV6-1,NA,TRBJ2-3,TGTGCCAGCAGTGAAGCGGGGGCCTTCGGCACAGATACGCAGTATTTT,CASSEAGAFGTDTQYF
NA,TRBV2,NA,TRBJ2-1,TGTGCCAGCAGTGACTCGGGCTCCTACAATGAGCAGTTCTTC,CASSDSGSYNEQFF
NA,TRBV6-4,once,TRBJ1-1,TGTGCCAGCAGCGCCCACTTCGCGGCTGAAGCTTTCTTT,CASSAHFAAEAFF
NA,TRBV6-7,NA,TRBJ1-2,TGTGCCAGCAGTTACTCGAAAGATGTGAGCGGCACGAACTATGGCTACACCTTC,CASSYSKDVSGTNYGYTF
NA,TRBV27,NA,TRBJ1-2,TGTGCCAGCAGTTTTAGGGCAGGCTATGGCTACACCTTC,CASSFRAGYGYTF
TRBD1,TRBV10-3,NA,TRBJ1-1,TGTGCCATCAGAGACAGGGAGGGCACTGAAGCTTTCTTT,CAIRDREGTEAFF
NA,TRBV7-9,NA,TRBJ2-1,TGTGCCAGCAGCCTCACTAACTATGAGCAGTTCTTC,CASSLTNYEQFF
TRBD2,TRBV4-3,few,TRBJ2-3,TGCGCCAGCAGCTTAAGGGGTAGCGGGGGGATCTCAGATACGCAGTATTTT,CASSLRGSGGISDTQYF
NA,TRBV5-6,NA,TRBJ1-2,TGTGCCAGCAGCTCCCCTCGTCCTGGCTACACCTTC,CASSSPRPGYTF
TRBD1,TRBV9,NA,TRBJ2-2,TGTGCCAGCAGCACCCTCGCACAGGGGACCGGGGAGCTGTTTTTT,CASSTLAQGTGELFF
NA,TRBV2,once,TRBJ2-1,TGTGCCAGCAGTATTGAGGGAAACCCTGGCAATGAGCAGTTCTTC,CASSIEGNPGNEQFF
NA,TRBV30,NA,TRBJ2-5,TGTGCCTGGAGTGACCTCGGGGGGCCGCGCGAGACCCAGTACTTC,CAWSDLGGPRETQYF
TRBD1,TRBV7-9,many,TRBJ2-7,TGTGCCAGCAGCTCCAACTGGGCAGGGGGCCTCTACGAGCAGTACTTC,CASSSNWAGGLYEQYF
TRBD1,TRBV11-2,NA,TRBJ2-7,TGTGCCAGCAGCTTAGTCGGGACAGGGGGCAGTCGGGACGAGCAGTACTTC,CASSLVGTGGSRDEQYF
NA,TRBV29-1,NA,TRBJ2-2,TGCAGCGTTGAGGGGACCGCCAACACCGGGGAGCTGTTTTTT,CSVEGTANTGELFF
TRBD1,TRBV5-1,NA,TRBJ1-5,TGCGCCAGCAGCCCGGGGACAGATAGCAATCAGCCCCAGCATTTT,CASSPGTDSNQPQHF
TRBD1,TRBV5-4,once,TRBJ2-7,TGTGCCAGCACCAGTGGACAGGGTGGGCGAGCTAACGAGCAGTACTTC,CASTSGQGGRANEQYF
TRBD1,TRBV25-1,NA,TRBJ1-1,TGTGCCAGCAGGGAAACGACAGGGGGCACTGAAGCTTTCTTT,CASRETTGGTEAFF
TRBD2,TRBV7-2,NA,TRBJ2-3,TGTGCCAGCAGCTTAGTTGGAGCGGGAAATACGCAGTATTTT,CASSLVGAGNTQYF
TRBD2,TRBV19,NA,TRBJ2-6,TGTGCCACCCGGACTAGCGGGGGTGCAGGGGCCAACGTCCTGACTTTC,CATRTSGGAGANVLTF
NA,TRBV6-1,NA,TRBJ1-2,TGTGCCAGCCAGAGGGGGGATGGCTACACCTTC,CASQRGDGYTF
NA,TRBV6-1,NA,TRBJ2-3,TGTGCCAGCAGTGAAAAGGTGCTAGCGATACTTACAGATACGCAGTATTTT,CASSEKVLAILTDTQYF
TRBD1,TRBV9,NA,TRBJ1-2,TGTGCCAGCAGCGTAGGGACAGGGGGACTCGGGGATGGCTACACCTTC,CASSVGTGGLGDGYTF
NA,TRBV10-2,NA,TRBJ1-1,TGCGCCAGCAGTGAATTTCTGGGCAGGGGTGGCACTGAAGCTTTCTTT,CASSEFLGRGGTEAFF
TRBD2,TRBV9,NA,TRBJ2-2,TGTGCCAGCAGCGTAACTAGCGGGGGAACCGGGGAGCTGTTTTTT,CASSVTSGGTGELFF
NA,TRBV11-3,NA,TRBJ1-3,TGTGCCAGCAGCTTCGCCTCTGGAAACACCATATATTTT,CASSFASGNTIYF
TRBD2,TRBV5-4,NA,TRBJ2-7,TGTGCCAGCAGCCACACTAGCGGGGGGGCCCTCGAGCAGTACTTC,CASSHTSGGALEQYF
TRBD2,TRBV11-2,few,TRBJ2-1,TGTGCCAGCAGCTTGACCGGGGGACTAGCGGCGAATGAGCAGTTCTTC,CASSLTGGLAANEQFF
TRBD1,TRBV5-1,NA,TRBJ1-2,TGCGCCAGCAGCTTACGACAGGGTTCGGGCTACACCTTC,CASSLRQGSGYTF
NA,TRBV7-2,NA,TRBJ1-2,TGTGCCAGCAGTACAGGGAACGGCTACACCTTC,CASSTGNGYTF
NA,TRBV5-6,NA,TRBJ1-1,TGTGCCAGCAGCCCTTCGGGGGGCGCGAACACTGAAGCTTTCTTT,CASSPSGGANTEAFF
NA,TRBV7-2,NA,TRBJ2-2,TGTGCCAGCAGCTCGCAGGGGTACAGCGGGGAGCTGTTTTTT,CASSSQGYSGELFF
NA,TRBV7-2,NA,TRBJ1-1,TGTGCCAGCAGTAGTATTCTGAACACTGAAGCTTTCTTT,CASSSILNTEAFF
NA,TRBV12-5,NA,TRBJ2-3,TGTGCTAGTGGTTTGGTACCAGGGAGGAGCACAGATACGCAGTATTTT,CASGLVPGRSTDTQYF
NA,TRBV5-1,NA,TRBJ1-4,TGCGCCAGCAGCTTGGGGGTTTTAGGGCTCGAAAAACTGTTTTTT,CASSLGVLGLEKLFF
NA,TRBV7-3,NA,TRBJ2-7,TGTGCCAGCAGCCCTGACAGGTATTCCTACGAGCAGTACTTC,CASSPDRYSYEQYF
NA,TRBV5-4,NA,TRBJ1-6,TGTGCCAGCAGCTGGCAGGGAGGGAATTCACCCCTCCACTTT,CASSWQGGNSPLHF
TRBD2,TRBV6-1,NA,TRBJ2-1,TGTGCCAGCAGGCCACTAGCGGGGGGTGCCAATGAGCAGTTCTTC,CASRPLAGGANEQFF
TRBD1,TRBV19,few,TRBJ1-6,TGTGCCAGTAGGGGGACAGGTAATTCACCCCTCCACTTT,CASRGTGNSPLHF
NA,TRBV6-4,NA,TRBJ2-7,TGTGCCAGCGCCCGCAGTCTAGGCTACGAGCAGTACTTC,CASARSLGYEQYF
NA,TRBV6-5,few,TRBJ1-6,TGTGCCACCCTGGGGGGGTACGCCTCACCCCTCCACTTT,CATLGGYASPLHF
NA,TRBV6-6,few,TRBJ1-1,TGTGCCAGCAGTTCACAGGGACTGCTCACTGAAGCTTTCTTT,CASSSQGLLTEAFF
NA,TRBV7-9,NA,TRBJ2-2,TGTGCCAGCATACCCGGGAAGTTGAACACCGGGGAGCTGTTTTTT,CASIPGKLNTGELFF
NA,TRBV18,NA,TRBJ2-1,TGTGCCAGCTCACGAGCCTTGACGGCCCCCAATGAGCAGTTCTTC,CASSRALTAPNEQFF
NA,TRBV6-1,NA,TRBJ1-5,TGTGCCAGCAGTGAACGGTGGACCGCAACTAATCAGCCCCAGCATTTT,CASSERWTATNQPQHF
TRBD2,TRBV2,NA,TRBJ2-5,TGTGCCAGCAGGGAAGGACTAGCGGGGGGAGAGACCCAGTACTTC,CASREGLAGGETQYF
NA,TRBV30,NA,TRBJ2-5,TGTGCCTGGAGGGGTCTGGGCGGACTGGAGACCCAGTACTTC,CAWRGLGGLETQYF
NA,TRBV11-2,NA,TRBJ2-1,TGTGCCAGCAGCCTGGGACTTAACAATGAGCAGTTCTTC,CASSLGLNNEQFF
NA,TRBV5-5,few,TRBJ1-5,TGTGCCAGCAGCAATGACAGGACTGGGGATCAGCCCCAGCATTTT,CASSNDRTGDQPQHF
NA,TRBV7-2,NA,TRBJ2-7,TGTGCCAGCAGCTTTTCGGCCTCCTACGAGCAGTACTTC,CASSFSASYEQYF
NA,TRBV6-5,NA,TRBJ2-6,TGTGCCAGCAGCCAACCGGGCGGAGCCAACGTCCTGACTTTC,CASSQPGGANVLTF
TRBD1,TRBV7-6,once,TRBJ1-1,TGTGCCAGCAGCTTAACAGGGCAGGGGGCCACTGAAGCTTTCTTT,CASSLTGQGATEAFF
TRBD1,TRBV7-9,NA,TRBJ1-2,TGTGCCAGCAGCATGGGACAGCACAACTATGGCTACACCTTC,CASSMGQHNYGYTF